The T cell receptor (beta chain) described here comes from a study of T cell responses to AZD1222 COVID-19 vaccine. Measured with immunoSEQ multiplex PCR; TCRdb has only the in-frame clones, and not every one. Of roughly 43,000 clones listed, 80% were seen once; the top ten hold about 22%. With respect to this clone: Its antigen is still unknown.

Study-level points and caveats: Clonal diversity may have been underestimated in mostly white British donors.

Germline assignment: CDR1 MDHEN and CDR2 SYDVKM. There are 12 residues in the CDR3. The V end was cut by 5 bases, the J end by 6 bases, with 7 bases between. The specimen was peripheral blood, collected 28 days after the second dose of the MenACWY control vaccine. This rearrangement joins TRBV28 to TRBJ1-4; D gene uncertain. The TCR originated in an adult who received the MenACWY meningococcal vaccine as a control. The CDR3 DNA sequence: TGTGCCAGCAGTCTTGCCCATGAAAAACTGTTTTTT. Protein sequence: CASSLAHEKLFF. Drawing the rest from reference TRBV28 and TRBJ1-4, the complete variable domain is DVKVTQSSRYLVKRTGEKVFLECVQDMDHENMFWYRQDPGLGLRLIYFSYDVKMKEKGDIPEGYSVSREKKERFSLILESASTNQTSMYLCASSLAHEKLFFGSGTQLSVL.